These 28 T cell receptor beta chains were sequenced from one sample in a study of blood T cell repertoires in COVID-19. This table comes from immunoSEQ multiplex PCR, and its TCRdb copy is limited to in-frame clones, with some not included. The repertoire consists of over 130,000 clones, with 65% to 80% occurring once and the leading ten covering roughly 17%. Sequencing was carried out using peripheral blood. The receptors come from a middle-aged man with acute or convalescent COVID-19.

This clone showed up just once. The gene calls are TRBV4-2 and TRBJ1-2; D ambiguous. This CDR3 has 12 residues. The V and J ends lost 7 bases and 3 bases respectively, with 9 bases between them. From germline, CDR1 is LGHNA and CDR2 YNFKEQ. CDR3 amino acids: CASTNTDYGYTF. The CDR3 nucleotides are TGTGCCAGCACCAATACGGACTATGGCTACACCTTC.

This sequence joins TRBV5-8 and TRBJ2-1; 9 positions match TRBD1. Germline CDR1 is SGHTS and CDR2 is YDEGEE. CDR3 length: 15 amino acids. V was pared by 3 bases and J by 6 bases, with 7 bases of the junction left unmatched. The CDR3 region has the DNA TGTGCCAGCAGCTGGAGAGGGACAGGGCGCAATGAGCAGTTCTTC. This translates into CASSWRGTGRNEQFF.

The J gene is TRBJ1-4, the V gene TRBV4-1; 7 bases are a match to TRBD1. The CDR3 covers 15 residues. The germline CDR1 and CDR2 sequences are MGHRA and YSYEKL. V lost 4 bases and J lost 7; bases outside the gene matches: 9. The CDR3 sequence: CASSPKQGHTEKLFF. Here the CDR3 DNA reads TGCGCCAGCAGCCCAAAACAGGGGCACACTGAAAAACTGTTTTTT.

This clone appeared a single time. The V and J genes are TRBV18 and TRBJ2-6, with D possibly being TRBD1 (5 bases). The CDR3 consists of 16 residues. In germline, CDR1 is KGHSH, CDR2 LQKENI. Trimming cost V 2 bases and J 2 bases, with 10 bases left between them. This CDR3 is CASSPAAGPGANVLTF. CDR3 nucleotide sequence: TGTGCCAGCTCACCAGCCGCAGGGCCTGGGGCCAACGTCCTGACTTTC.

The rearrangement links TRBV5-5 to TRBJ1-1; D may be TRBD1 (6 bases). With 2 bases removed from V and 1 base from J, the gap between germline ends came to 15 bases. This CDR3 has 16 residues. In germline, CDR1 is SGHKS, CDR2 YYEKEE (reference sequence). CDR3 amino acids: CASSFTGMGTNTEAFF. Here the CDR3 DNA reads TGTGCCAGCAGCTTTACAGGGATGGGAACGAACACTGAAGCTTTCTTT. The full variable domain, in which reference TRBV5-5 and TRBJ1-1 provide the parts outside the CDR3, is DAGVTQSPTHLIKTRGQQVTLRCSPISGHKSVSWYQQVLGQGPQFIFQYYEKEERGRGNFPDRFSARQFPNYSSELNVNALLLGDSALYLCASSFTGMGTNTEAFFGQGTRLTVV.

This clone was counted once. V is TRBV10-3 and J is TRBJ2-3, with D tentatively TRBD1 (8 bases). CDR1 and CDR2 (germline): ENHRY, SYGVKD. V was clipped by 10 bases and J by 3 bases, with 14 bases between them. CDR3 length equals 13 residues. For the CDR3, the DNA is TGTGCCACCGACAGGGGAGGGACAGATACGCAGTATTTT. It yields the protein CATDRGGTDTQYF.

V gene TRBV28 combines with J gene TRBJ2-3; 7 bases align to TRBD1. Germline V CDR1 and CDR2: MDHEN, SYDVKM. The V segment lost 4 bases and the J segment 3 bases; nucleotides outside the gene matches: 1. The CDR3 spans 13 residues. The CDR3 is CASSSRGTDTQYF. In DNA, the CDR3 is TGTGCCAGCAGTTCCAGGGGGACAGATACGCAGTATTTT.

J is TRBJ1-1 and V is TRBV19; 9 bases are a match to TRBD1. Germline assignment: CDR1 LNHDA and CDR2 SQIVND (reference sequence). V was pared by 6 bases and J by 7 bases, with 9 bases of the junction left unmatched. CDR3 size: 14 residues. The CDR3 is CASRRRDREHEAFF. The CDR3 bases are TGTGCCAGTAGACGGAGGGACAGGGAACATGAAGCTTTCTTT.

The genes are TRBV19 and TRBJ1-2, with TRBD1 as a possible D gene (5 bases). V was clipped by 2 bases and J by 4 bases, with 5 bases between them. CDR3 size: 12 residues. Germline lookup yields CDR1 LNHDA and CDR2 SQIVND (reference sequence). As DNA, the CDR3 is TGTGCCAGTAGTATACAGGGCTATGGCTACACCTTC. Its protein product is CASSIQGYGYTF. Supplemented by reference TRBV19 and TRBJ1-2, the full variable domain reads DGGITQSPKYLFRKEGQNVTLSCEQNLNHDAMYWYRQDPGQGLRLIYYSQIVNDFQKGDIAEGYSVSREKKESFPLTVTSAQKNPTAFYLCASSIQGYGYTFGSGTRLTVV.

This chain connects TRBV3-1 (or the pseudogene TRBV3-2) to TRBJ2-1; 7 positions agree with TRBD1. Germline V gene lookup returns CDR1 LGHDT and CDR2 YNNKEL (reference sequence). Trimming took 1 base from V and 6 from J; bases not matched to a gene: 6. The CDR3 is 15 amino acids. CDR3 nucleotides: TGTGCCAGCAGCCAAGGGGGTAGGGGGCTCAATGAGCAGTTCTTC. Translation gives CASSQGGRGLNEQFF.

This sequence joins TRBV7-8 and TRBJ1-5; no clear D gene. The V and J ends lost 1 base and 5 bases respectively, with 9 bases between them. Germline V gene sequence: CDR1 SGHVS, CDR2 FQNEAQ. The CDR3 is made up of 14 amino acids. CDR3 sequence reads: CASSLGTPDQPQHF. The CDR3 nucleotides are TGTGCCAGCAGCTTAGGAACCCCGGATCAGCCCCAGCATTTT.

This clone was found once. This chain connects TRBV2 to TRBJ2-7, with D possibly being TRBD1 (5 bases). The ends were cut back, 3 bases at V and 6 bases at J, with 12 bases in the middle. Germline values: CDR1 SNHLY, CDR2 FYNNEI. CDR3 length: 13 amino acids. The chain's CDR3 is CASSEPTEGEQYF. The CDR3 nucleotides are TGTGCCAGCAGTGAGCCGACAGAAGGCGAGCAGTACTTC. Full variable domain (missing parts from reference TRBV2 and TRBJ2-7): EPEVTQTPSHQVTQMGQEVILRCVPISNHLYFYWYRQILGQKVEFLVSFYNNEISEKSEIFDDQFSVERPDGSNFTLKIRSTKLEDSAMYFCASSEPTEGEQYFGPGTRLTVT.

The chain uses TRBV4-2 and TRBJ2-2; TRBD2 is a possible D gene (6 bases). Trimming removed 0 bases from V and 1 base from J, with 6 bases in between. The CDR3 length is 15 residues. Per germline, CDR1 LGHNA and CDR2 YNFKEQ. DNA for the CDR3: TGTGCCAGCAGCCAAGAGCGGGGGAACACCGGGGAGCTGTTTTTT. It translates to CASSQERGNTGELFF.

This chain connects TRBV18 to TRBJ1-1; TRBD1 matches 8 bases. CDR1 and CDR2 from the germline V gene are KGHSH and LQKENI. Trimming took 5 bases from V and 4 from J; bases not matched to a gene: 12. This CDR3 comprises 16 residues. The CDR3 sequence: CASSTNQGAESTEAFF. The CDR3 DNA sequence: TGTGCCAGCTCAACGAATCAGGGGGCGGAGAGCACTGAAGCTTTCTTT.

The V gene is TRBV24-1, the J gene TRBJ1-2, with a weak D call TRBD1 (5 bases). Germline V gene data show CDR1 as KGHDR and CDR2 as SFDVKD. The length of the CDR3 is 14 residues. The V gene lost 4 bases and the J gene lost 2 bases, with 10 bases spanning the gap. The CDR3 sequence: CATSEPNRNYGYTF. DNA of the CDR3: TGTGCCACCAGTGAACCGAACAGGAACTATGGCTACACCTTC.

This clone was observed a single time. The genes are TRBV7-6 and TRBJ2-7, with TRBD2 identical over 7 bases. The ends lost 1 base at V and 9 bases at J; junction bases unmatched: 12. The CDR3 is 15 amino acids. Germline CDR1 and CDR2: SGHVS and FNYEAQ. As DNA, the CDR3 is TGTGCCAGCAGCTTAGTTCGGGGAGGGGCTGGTTTGCAGTACTTC. This gives the protein CASSLVRGGAGLQYF. The full variable domain, in which reference TRBV7-6 and TRBJ2-7 provide the parts outside the CDR3, is GAGVSQSPRYKVTKRGQDVALRCDPISGHVSLYWYRQALGQGPEFLTYFNYEAQQDKSGLPNDRFSAERPEGSISTLTIQRTEQRDSAMYRCASSLVRGGAGLQYFGPGTRLTVT.

This clone was seen once. The J gene is TRBJ1-1, the V gene TRBV14, with D possibly TRBD1 on 5 matching bases. The CDR3 is 14 amino acids. V was clipped by 4 bases and J by 1 base, with 10 bases between them. The germline CDR1 and CDR2 sequences are SGHDN and FVKESK. As DNA, the CDR3 is TGTGCCAGCAGCCTGATCGGGGGGAACACTGAAGCTTTCTTT. It specifies CASSLIGGNTEAFF.

The chain employs TRBV7-6 and TRBJ1-6; TRBD1 agrees at 7 bases. The CDR3 is 14 amino acids. The J segment lost 5 bases and the V segment lost 5 bases, leaving 3 bases of the junction unmatched. Germline CDR1 is SGHVS and CDR2 is FNYEAQ. CDR3: CASSDGTDNSPLHF. The CDR3 DNA is TGTGCCAGCAGCGATGGGACAGATAATTCACCCCTCCACTTT.

As concerns this clone: This same CDR3 is encoded by further DNA sequences in the sample. This chain links TRBV6-5 with TRBJ1-2, with a weak D call TRBD1 (6 bases). This CDR3 is 13 amino acids long. Trimming removed 7 bases at V and 6 bases at J, with 15 bases between. Germline-derived CDR1 and CDR2 are MNHEY and SVGAGI. CDR3 bases: TGTGCCAGCATCCTACAGGGAGGGGATGGCTACACCTTC. This gives the protein CASILQGGDGYTF.

The V gene is TRBV5-1, the J gene TRBJ1-3; 7 bases are a match to TRBD1. The CDR3 runs to 15 residues. The V segment lost 1 base and the J segment 2 bases; nucleotides outside the gene matches: 3. CDR1 SGHRS and CDR2 YFSETQ come from the germline V gene. The DNA for the CDR3 is TGCGCCAGCAGCTTGTACCAGGGGGCTGGAAACACCATATATTTT. Its protein is CASSLYQGAGNTIYF.

The chain has TRBV27 and TRBJ1-2; D perhaps matches TRBD1 (6 bases). This CDR3 has 13 amino acids. Germline-derived CDR1 and CDR2 are MNHEY and SMNVEV (reference sequence). Trimming took off 2 bases at V and 8 bases at J, with 12 bases between the two ends. The CDR3 DNA reads TGTGCCAGCAGTTTAGCGGCCGACAGGGGCTACACCTTC. It encodes CASSLAADRGYTF.

The rearrangement joins TRBV15 to TRBJ2-3, with D possibly matching TRBD2 (6 bases). CDR1 and CDR2 from the germline V gene are LNHNV and YYDKDF (reference sequence). The V and J ends lost 1 base and 0 bases respectively, with 11 bases between them. The CDR3 consists of 16 residues. This CDR3 is CATSRVSGTSTDTQYF. DNA for the CDR3: TGTGCCACCAGCAGAGTGTCCGGGACTAGCACAGATACGCAGTATTTT.

The gene calls are TRBV3-1 (or the pseudogene TRBV3-2) and TRBJ1-1, with D perhaps TRBD1 (6 bases). The CDR3 loop spans 13 amino acids. With 4 bases removed from V and 4 bases from J, the gap between germline ends came to 10 bases. CDR1 is LGHDT, CDR2 YNNKEL, per germline (reference sequence). The DNA for the CDR3 is TGTGCCAGCAGCCCCAGGGGAAGCACTGAAGCTTTCTTT. It encodes CASSPRGSTEAFF.

The J gene is TRBJ1-2, the V gene TRBV6-5; 8 bases agree with TRBD1. After removal of 6 bases from V and 3 bases from J, the junction contained 6 bases not matched to a gene. CDR1 MNHEY and CDR2 SVGAGI come from the germline V gene. The CDR3 spans 14 residues. CDR3 sequence: CASSWSGGDYGYTF. The CDR3 DNA reads as TGTGCCAGCAGCTGGTCAGGGGGCGACTATGGCTACACCTTC.

The chain is built from TRBV18 and TRBJ1-1, with TRBD1 identical over 8 bases. CDR1 is KGHSH, CDR2 LQKENI, per germline. This CDR3 has 15 amino acids. V gave up 2 bases and J gave up 1 base; unmatched junction bases: 3. For the CDR3, the DNA is TGTGCCAGCTCACCAGACAGGGGTGGGAACACTGAAGCTTTCTTT. This encodes CASSPDRGGNTEAFF.

This rearrangement joins TRBV7-8 to TRBJ2-1; 13 nucleotides match TRBD2. The germline CDR1 and CDR2 sequences are SGHVS and FQNEAQ. The CDR3 has 16 residues. Losses at the gene ends were 5 bases for V and 10 bases for J; bases not matched to a gene: 11. CDR3 coding DNA: TGTGCCAGCAGCAACCCACTAGCGGGGGGGCTCTCGGAGCAGTTCTTC. Amino acid sequence: CASSNPLAGGLSEQFF.

The count of this clone is one. This chain uses TRBV19 with TRBJ2-3; D may be TRBD2 (5 bases). CDR1 is LNHDA and CDR2 is SQIVND in the germline V gene (reference sequence). The V and J ends lost 3 bases and 0 bases respectively, with 19 bases between them. This CDR3 region has 18 residues. DNA for the CDR3: TGTGCCAGTAGTATCGTCCCGAGGGCAGCCTCTAGCACAGATACGCAGTATTTT. As protein: CASSIVPRAASSTDTQYF. Full variable domain (outside the CDR3, taken from reference TRBV19 and TRBJ2-3): DGGITQSPKYLFRKEGQNVTLSCEQNLNHDAMYWYRQDPGQGLRLIYYSQIVNDFQKGDIAEGYSVSREKKESFPLTVTSAQKNPTAFYLCASSIVPRAASSTDTQYFGPGTRLTVL.

This clone was seen only once. The chain combines TRBV3-1 (or the pseudogene TRBV3-2) with TRBJ1-5, with D uncertain. Germline assignment: CDR1 LGHDT and CDR2 YNNKEL (reference sequence). V dropped 1 base and J dropped 7 bases, with 11 bases sitting between them. This CDR3 comprises 14 residues. DNA for the CDR3: TGTGCCAGCAGCCAAGGTAGAGGGAACCAGCCCCAGCATTTT. This gives the protein CASSQGRGNQPQHF.